This entry concerns a single TCR beta chain. Its antigen remains unidentified. Profiled with immunoSEQ multiplex PCR; TCRdb holds only in-frame clones, not every one. Of around 480,000 clones listed, 75% to 80% are singletons. This specimen belongs to a study of shared clonotypes between healthy human individuals. Study conclusions and caveats: A small donor pool kept down the genetic and exposure-history diversity that was represented.

Genomic DNA of unsorted samples came from some 90 million PBMCs. CDR1 and CDR2 from the germline V gene are LNHDA and SQIVND (reference sequence). The CDR3 extends over 17 amino acids. V lost 3 bases and J lost 1; bases outside the gene matches: 4. J is TRBJ2-3 and V is TRBV19; 13 bases line up with TRBD2. Input material: PBMCs. The TCR sequence derives from a woman aged 40 to 55 in good health. Some clones in this sample may be carry-over from other donors' samples. DNA for the CDR3: TGTGCCAGTAGTATTCGACTAGCGGGAGGACGCACAGATACGCAGTATTTT. As protein: CASSIRLAGGRTDTQYF.